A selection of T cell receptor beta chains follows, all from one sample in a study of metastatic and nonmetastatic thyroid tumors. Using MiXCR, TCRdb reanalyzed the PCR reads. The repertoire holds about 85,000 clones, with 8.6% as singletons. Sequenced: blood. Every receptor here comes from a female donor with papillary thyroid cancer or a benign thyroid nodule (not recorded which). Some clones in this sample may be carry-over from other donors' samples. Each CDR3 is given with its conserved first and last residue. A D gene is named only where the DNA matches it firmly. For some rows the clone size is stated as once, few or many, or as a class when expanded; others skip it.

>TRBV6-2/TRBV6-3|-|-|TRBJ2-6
TGTGCCAGCAGTTACCGGGGCTCTGTGGCCAACGTCCTTACTTTC
CASSYRGSVANVLTF
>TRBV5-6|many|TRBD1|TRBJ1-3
TGTGCCAGCAGCTTGACGCAGGGGGCGTTTGGAAACACCATATATTTT
CASSLTQGAFGNTIYF
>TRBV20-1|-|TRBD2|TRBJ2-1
TGCAGTGCTAAAACTAGCGGGGGGGCCAATGAGCAGTTCTTC
CSAKTSGGANEQFF
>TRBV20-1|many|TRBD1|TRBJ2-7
TGCAGTGCTCCTAAAAGGGGACAGGGGACCTACGAGCAGTACTTC
CSAPKRGQGTYEQYF
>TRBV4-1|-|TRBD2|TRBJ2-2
TGCGCCAGCAGCCCCCAGGGACTAGCGGGGGCCGCGAACACCGGGGAGCTGTTTTTT
CASSPQGLAGAANTGELFF
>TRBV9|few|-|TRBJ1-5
TGTGCCAGCAGCGTCGGTTTGGATCAGCCCCAGCATTTT
CASSVGLDQPQHF
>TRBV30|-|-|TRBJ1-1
TGTGCCTGGAGTGTCTGGGGGGTCACTGAAGCTTTCTTT
CAWSVWGVTEAFF
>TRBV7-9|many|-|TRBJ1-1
TGTGCCAGCAGCCCCCGACCGGGATCGAACACTGAAGCTTTCTTT
CASSPRPGSNTEAFF
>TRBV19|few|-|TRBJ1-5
TGTGCCAGTACCTCCACAGGGTGGGAGCAGCCCCAGCATTTT
CASTSTGWEQPQHF
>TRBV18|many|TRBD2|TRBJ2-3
TGTGCCAGCTCGCCAAGACTAGCGGATATTAAAGATACGCAGTATTTT
CASSPRLADIKDTQYF
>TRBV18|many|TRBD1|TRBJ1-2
TGTGCCAGCTCACAATCTCCGGGACAGGGTTCGGGCTACACCTTC
CASSQSPGQGSGYTF
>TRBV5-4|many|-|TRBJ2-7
TGTGCCAGCAGCCTACCAGGGGAAGGAAGCGAGCAGTACTTC
CASSLPGEGSEQYF
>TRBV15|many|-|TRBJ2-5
TGTGCCACCAGCAGAGATTACTCGGCAGGCCAAGAGACCCAGTACTTC
CATSRDYSAGQETQYF
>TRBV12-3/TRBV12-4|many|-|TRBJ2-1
TGTGCCAGCAGTTTGCAGGTTCTCTGGGAGCAGTTCTTC
CASSLQVLWEQFF
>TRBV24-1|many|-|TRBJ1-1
TGTGCCACCAGTGATTTTGGTCGTCCGACTGAAGCTTTCTTT
CATSDFGRPTEAFF
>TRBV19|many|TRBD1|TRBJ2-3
TGTGCCAGTAGTCCAGGACAGGGCCCAGATACGCAGTATTTT
CASSPGQGPDTQYF
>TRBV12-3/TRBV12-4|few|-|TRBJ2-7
TGTGCCAGCAGCCTAGGGGCAGGGGTCTCCTACGAGCAGTACTTC
CASSLGAGVSYEQYF
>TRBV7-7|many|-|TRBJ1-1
TGTGCCAGCAGCCCGGACGGCTACACTGAAGCTTTCTTT
CASSPDGYTEAFF
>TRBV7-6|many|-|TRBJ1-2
TGTGCCAGCAGCCCCCGGGGAGGGTGGGCCTATGGCTACACCTTC
CASSPRGGWAYGYTF
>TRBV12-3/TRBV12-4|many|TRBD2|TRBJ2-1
TGTGCCAGCAAAAAGGGACTAGCGGGGACTGGCGATGAGCAGTTCTTC
CASKKGLAGTGDEQFF
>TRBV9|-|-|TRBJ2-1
TGTGCCAGCAGCGTCTGGCAGGGGATAAATGAGCAGTTCTTC
CASSVWQGINEQFF
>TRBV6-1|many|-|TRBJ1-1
TGTGCCAGCAGTGAAACCGAGAACACTGAAGCTTTCTTT
CASSETENTEAFF
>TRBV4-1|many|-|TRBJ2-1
TGCGCCAGCAGCCAAGTGCCGATGGGTGGGAGCAATGAGCAGTTCTTC
CASSQVPMGGSNEQFF
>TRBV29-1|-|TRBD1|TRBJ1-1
TGCAGCTCAACAGGGGGCGTCACTGAAGCTTTCTTT
CSSTGGVTEAFF
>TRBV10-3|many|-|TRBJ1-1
TGTGCCATCAGTGAACTACAGGGTAGTGAAGCTTTCTTT
CAISELQGSEAFF
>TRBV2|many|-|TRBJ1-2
TGTGCCAGCAGCCCTGACACCTCTAACTATGGCTACACCTTC
CASSPDTSNYGYTF
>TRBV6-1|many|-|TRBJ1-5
TGTGCCAGCAGATCGGACGCAGGACTGTATCAGCCCCAGCATTTT
CASRSDAGLYQPQHF
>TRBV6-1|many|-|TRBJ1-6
TGTGCCAGCAGGTTGGAAGAAAGCTCCTATAATTCACCCCTCCACTTT
CASRLEESSYNSPLHF
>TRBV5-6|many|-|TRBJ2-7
TGTGCCAGCAGCGTTTCCCTATACGAGCAGTACTTC
CASSVSLYEQYF
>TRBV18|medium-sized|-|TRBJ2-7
TGTGCCAGCCGAGGTTTTTACGAGCAGTACTTC
CASRGFYEQYF
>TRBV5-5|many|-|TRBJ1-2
TGTGCCAGCAGCTTGTCGCTAGAGGGAGGTTATGGCTACACCTTC
CASSLSLEGGYGYTF
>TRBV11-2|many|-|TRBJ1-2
TGTGCCAGCAGCTTAGGCGGCGTTGACTATGGCTACACCTTC
CASSLGGVDYGYTF
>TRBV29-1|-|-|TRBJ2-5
TGCAGCCCCCGCGGTTGGGAGACCCAGTACTTC
CSPRGWETQYF
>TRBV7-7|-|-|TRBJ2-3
TGTGCCAGCAGCGCCATTCGCACAGATACGCAGTATTTT
CASSAIRTDTQYF
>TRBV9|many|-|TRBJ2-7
TGTGCCAGCAGCGTAGGTTCAGGGGCTGGCTCCGAGCAGTACTTC
CASSVGSGAGSEQYF
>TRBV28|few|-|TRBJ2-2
TGTGCCAGTGGGCGGGACGCAAACACCGGGGAGCTGTTTTTT
CASGRDANTGELFF
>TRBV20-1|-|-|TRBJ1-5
TGCAGTGCTAGTGGATCACTAAGGGGCCGGCAGCCCCAGCATTTT
CSASGSLRGRQPQHF
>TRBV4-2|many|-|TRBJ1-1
TGTGCCAGCAGCCAAGAATTTGGCGGGGAAGCTTTCTTT
CASSQEFGGEAFF
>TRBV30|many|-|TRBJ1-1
TGTGCCTATGAGACAGAGCCAAACACTGAAGCTTTCTTT
CAYETEPNTEAFF
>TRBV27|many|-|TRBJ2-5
TGTGCCAGCAGTTTGCGATACCAAGAGACCCAGTACTTC
CASSLRYQETQYF
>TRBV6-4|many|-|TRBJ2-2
TGTGCCAGCACCCCAACCGGCACCGGGGAGCTGTTTTTT
CASTPTGTGELFF
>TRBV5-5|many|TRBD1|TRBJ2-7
TGTGCCAGCAGCCTTAGGACAGGGGCTGTCGAGCAGTACTTC
CASSLRTGAVEQYF
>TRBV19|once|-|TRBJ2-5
TGTGCCAGTTCCTTGGGGGCAGTCCAAGAGACCCAGTACTTC
CASSLGAVQETQYF
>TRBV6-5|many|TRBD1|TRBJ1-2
TGTGCCAGCAGTTACTCGAGGAACAGGGGGCTAGGCTACACCTTC
CASSYSRNRGLGYTF
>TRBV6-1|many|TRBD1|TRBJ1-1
TGTGCCAGCAGTGGGACAGGAGTGAACACTGAAGCTTTCTTT
CASSGTGVNTEAFF
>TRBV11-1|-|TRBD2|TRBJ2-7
TGTGCCAGCAGCCCAGCGGGGGGGCGGGACTACGAGCAGTACTTC
CASSPAGGRDYEQYF
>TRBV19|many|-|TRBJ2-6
TGTGCCAGTAAAACAGGGTCAGGGGCCAACGTCCTGACTTTC
CASKTGSGANVLTF
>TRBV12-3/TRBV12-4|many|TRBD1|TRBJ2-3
TGTGCCAGCAGTTCGGAGACAGGGGTTGGAGATACGCAGTATTTT
CASSSETGVGDTQYF
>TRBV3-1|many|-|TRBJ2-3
TGTGCCAGCAGCCAAGCCGACATCACAGATACGCAGTATTTT
CASSQADITDTQYF
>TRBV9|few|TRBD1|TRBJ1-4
TGTGCCAGCAGCGTAGGAGTGACAGGGTGGCAGGAAAAACTGTTTTTT
CASSVGVTGWQEKLFF
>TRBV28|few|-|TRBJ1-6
TGTGCCAGCATCCTGTTTAATTCACCCCTCCACTTT
CASILFNSPLHF
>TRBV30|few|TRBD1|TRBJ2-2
TGTGCCGGCAGGGGGTCGAACACCGGGGAGCTGTTTTTT
CAGRGSNTGELFF
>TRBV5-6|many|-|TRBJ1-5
TGTGCCAGCAGCTCCCGTGTGGGTGACCAGCCCCAGCATTTT
CASSSRVGDQPQHF
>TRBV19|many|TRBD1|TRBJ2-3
TGTGCCAGTAGTCTCCGGGACAGGGGCGCAGATACGCAGTATTTT
CASSLRDRGADTQYF
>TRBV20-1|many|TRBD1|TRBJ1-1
TGCAGTGCTAGTACCAGGGGGCGCGGAGCTTTCTTT
CSASTRGRGAFF
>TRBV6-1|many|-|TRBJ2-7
TGTGCCAGCAGTGAATCAGGGGAAGCCTACGAGCAGTACTTC
CASSESGEAYEQYF
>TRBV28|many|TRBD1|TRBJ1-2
TGTGCCAGCAGATGGGACAGGGGATATGGCTACACCTTC
CASRWDRGYGYTF